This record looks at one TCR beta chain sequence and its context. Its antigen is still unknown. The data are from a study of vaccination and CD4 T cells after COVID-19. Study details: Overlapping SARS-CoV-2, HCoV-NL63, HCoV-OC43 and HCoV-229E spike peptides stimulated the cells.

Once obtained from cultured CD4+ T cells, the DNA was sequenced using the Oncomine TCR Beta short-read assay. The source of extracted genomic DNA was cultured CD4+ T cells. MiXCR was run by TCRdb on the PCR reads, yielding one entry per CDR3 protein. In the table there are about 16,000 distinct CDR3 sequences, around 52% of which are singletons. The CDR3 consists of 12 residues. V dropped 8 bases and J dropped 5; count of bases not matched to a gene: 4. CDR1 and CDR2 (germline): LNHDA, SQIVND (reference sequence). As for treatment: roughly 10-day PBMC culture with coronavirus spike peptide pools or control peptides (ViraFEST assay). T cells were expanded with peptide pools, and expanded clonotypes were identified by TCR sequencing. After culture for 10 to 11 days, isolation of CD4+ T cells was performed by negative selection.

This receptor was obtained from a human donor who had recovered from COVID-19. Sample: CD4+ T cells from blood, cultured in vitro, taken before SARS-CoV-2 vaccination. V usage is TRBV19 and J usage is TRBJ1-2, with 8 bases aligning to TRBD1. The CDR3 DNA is TGTGCCAGTCGCCGGACAGGGTATGGCTACACCTTC. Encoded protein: CASRRTGYGYTF.